A single sample gave rise to the 14 T cell receptor beta chains below, sequenced in a study of Ad26.COV2.S vaccination and SARS-CoV-2 variants listed by TCRdb under 2021. This sample's treatment or condition label indicates: around 19 received Ad26.COV2.S at low or high dose, single or two shots; five or six received placebo; per-sample allocation not given. For vaccine and placebo recipients, repertoires were sequenced using samples collected on day 63 after the first injection. The method was the immunoSEQ multiplex PCR assay. TCRdb mirrors the immuneACCESS table, restricted to in-frame sequences. Some clones are absent from its copies; in checked studies, under half trace to an unresolved V gene, and the reason for the others is unknown. In all, the sample holds roughly 680,000 clones, and roughly 90% of those were seen once. Of the sample, 1.5% is held by the ten largest clones. The sample here was peripheral blood, taken in a trial of Ad26.COV2.S vaccine versus placebo. The origin of the receptors is a person between 18 and 60 years old who received the Ad26.COV2.S COVID-19 vaccine or a placebo.

This clone was counted a few times. At the DNA level, this CDR3 is encoded by other sequences in the same sample as well. The chain combines TRBV5-1 with TRBJ2-2, with D unclear. The germline CDR1 and CDR2 sequences are SGHRS and YFSETQ. Trimming took 0 bases from V and 3 from J, leaving 3 bases between them. The CDR3 has 13 residues. The CDR3 DNA reads as TGCGCCAGCAGCTTGGTAGACACCGGGGAGCTGTTTTTT. Its translation: CASSLVDTGELFF.

J is TRBJ2-7 and V is TRBV5-1; D remains unclear. Germline CDR1 reads SGHRS; CDR2 reads YFSETQ. The CDR3 length is 9 residues. Between the trimmed V and J ends, which lost 8 bases and 2 bases, there was a span of 2 bases. CDR3 loop: CARPYEQYF. The CDR3 region has the DNA TGCGCCAGGCCCTACGAGCAGTACTTC. The full variable domain, completed using reference TRBV5-1 and TRBJ2-7, is KAGVTQTPRYLIKTRGQQVTLSCSPISGHRSVSWYQQTPGQGLQFLFEYFSETQRNKGNFPGRFSGRQFSNSRSEMNVSTLELGDSALYLCARPYEQYFGPGTRLTVT.

The rearrangement joins TRBV3-1 (or the pseudogene TRBV3-2) to TRBJ1-1; TRBD1 matches 7 bases. V dropped 1 base and J dropped 2; count of bases not matched to a gene: 4. Germline CDR1 reads LGHDT; CDR2 reads YNNKEL (reference sequence). The CDR3 is made up of 15 amino acids. Here the CDR3 DNA reads TGTGCCAGCAGCCAAGTAGGGACAGCAAACACTGAAGCTTTCTTT. It yields the protein CASSQVGTANTEAFF.

V is TRBV2 and J is TRBJ2-5; D ambiguous. The germline CDR1 and CDR2 sequences are SNHLY and FYNNEI. The germline V and J ends were trimmed by 7 bases and 5 bases, with 14 bases remaining between them. This CDR3 spans 13 amino acids. The CDR3, as DNA: TGTGCCAGCACGACCGAGAATGAGGAGACCCAGTACTTC. Translation gives CASTTENEETQYF.

The chain employs TRBV25-1 and TRBJ2-7; no clear D gene. Germline V gene sequence: CDR1 MGHDK, CDR2 SYGVNS. The V gene lost 1 base and the J gene lost 6 bases, with 10 bases spanning the gap. The CDR3 covers 13 residues. CDR3 sequence: CASSESLLGEQYF. The CDR3 bases are TGTGCCAGCAGTGAATCCCTCCTTGGCGAGCAGTACTTC.

The chain carries TRBV4-3 and TRBJ2-1; D is possibly TRBD1 or TRBD2 (5 bases each). Germline CDR1 LGHNA, CDR2 YSLEER. V was pared by 4 bases and J by 2 bases, with 18 bases between. This CDR3 comprises 17 residues. CDR3 coding DNA: TGCGCCAGCAGCCTAGCTATATTTGGGGGAGCCTACAATGAGCAGTTCTTC. Translated, it gives CASSLAIFGGAYNEQFF.

The chain employs TRBV5-1 and TRBJ1-4; D possibly corresponds to TRBD1 (5 bases). The V and J ends lost 3 bases and 10 bases respectively, with 16 bases between them. Germline V gives CDR1 SGHRS, CDR2 YFSETQ. This CDR3 region has 14 residues. In nucleotides, the CDR3 is TGCGCCAGCAGCTCTGGGGGGGATGAGGGAAAACTGTTTTTT. This translates into CASSSGGDEGKLFF.

V and J are TRBV3-1 (or the pseudogene TRBV3-2) and TRBJ2-3, with 11 bases fitting TRBD2. Looked up from germline, CDR1 is LGHDT and CDR2 is YNNKEL (reference sequence). The CDR3 spans 15 residues. V trimming: 4 bases; J trimming: 0 bases; junction bases outside the gene matches: 0. The CDR3 nucleotides read TGTGCCAGCAGCCGGACTAGCGGGAGCACAGATACGCAGTATTTT. It encodes CASSRTSGSTDTQYF.

This chain uses TRBV9 with TRBJ2-3; no reliable D call. V was pared by 0 bases and J by 1 base, with 15 bases between. The CDR3 runs to 17 residues. Per the germline V gene, CDR1 is SGDLS and CDR2 is YYNGEE. The CDR3: CASSVGSSFFGTDTQYF. The CDR3 region has the DNA TGTGCCAGCAGCGTAGGTTCTTCCTTTTTCGGCACAGATACGCAGTATTTT.

This clone was recorded only once. Within the sample, other DNA sequences also encode this same CDR3. This rearrangement joins TRBV20-1 to TRBJ1-1; D is uncertain. This CDR3 comprises 11 residues. With 0 bases removed from V and 4 bases from J, the gap between germline ends came to 3 bases. CDR1 is DFQATT and CDR2 is SNEGSKA in the germline V gene (reference sequence). CDR3 coding DNA: TGCAGTGCTAGAGAATCCACTGAAGCTTTCTTT. As protein: CSARESTEAFF.

This clone came up once. This rearrangement joins TRBV7-8 to TRBJ2-1; D ambiguous. V dropped 5 bases and J dropped 6 bases, with 17 bases sitting between them. CDR3 length: 15 residues. CDR1 is SGHVS and CDR2 is FQNEAQ in the germline V gene. The CDR3 reads CASSPLSGYINEQFF. The DNA of the CDR3 is TGTGCCAGCAGCCCATTATCCGGGTACATCAATGAGCAGTTCTTC.

J is TRBJ1-5 and V is TRBV7-2; D is unresolved. This CDR3 is 15 amino acids long. Germline V CDR1 and CDR2: SGHTA, FQGNSA. Trimming shortened V by 1 base and J by 2 bases, and 9 bases separated the two germline ends. CDR3 protein: CASSLVNGGNQPQHF. The CDR3 nucleotides read TGTGCCAGCAGCTTAGTCAACGGTGGCAATCAGCCCCAGCATTTT.

The chain carries TRBV6-1 and TRBJ2-3; D possibly corresponds to TRBD1 (5 bases). Germline CDR1 and CDR2: MNHNS and SASEGT. V lost 1 base, J lost 1 base, and 12 bases lay in between. The CDR3 spans 16 residues. CDR3 residues: CASSEGAFRGTDTQYF. In DNA, the CDR3 is TGTGCCAGCAGTGAAGGGGCCTTCAGGGGCACAGATACGCAGTATTTT.

A single count supports this clone. The chain employs TRBV14 and TRBJ1-6, with D possibly TRBD1 on 5 matching bases. CDR3 length: 16 amino acids. The germline V and J ends were trimmed by 4 bases and 4 bases, with 14 bases remaining between them. CDR1 and CDR2 (germline): SGHDN, FVKESK. The chain's CDR3 is CASSPTGTAYNSPLHF. CDR3 in DNA: TGTGCCAGCAGCCCCACCGGGACGGCTTATAATTCACCCCTCCACTTT.